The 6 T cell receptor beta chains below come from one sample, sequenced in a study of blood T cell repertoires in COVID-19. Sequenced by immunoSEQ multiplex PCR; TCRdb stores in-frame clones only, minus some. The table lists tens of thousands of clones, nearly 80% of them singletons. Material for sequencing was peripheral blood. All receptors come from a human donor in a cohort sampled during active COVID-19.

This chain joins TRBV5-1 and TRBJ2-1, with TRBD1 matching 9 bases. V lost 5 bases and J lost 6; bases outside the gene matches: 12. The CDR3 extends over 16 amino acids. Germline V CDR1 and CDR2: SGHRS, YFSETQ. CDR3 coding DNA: TGCGCCAGCAGGCTACCCGGGACAGGGATTTCCAATGAGCAGTTCTTC. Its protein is CASRLPGTGISNEQFF.

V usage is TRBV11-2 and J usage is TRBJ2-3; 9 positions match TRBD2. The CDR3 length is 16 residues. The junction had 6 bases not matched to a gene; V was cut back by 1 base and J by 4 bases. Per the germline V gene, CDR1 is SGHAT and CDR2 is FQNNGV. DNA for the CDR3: TGTGCCAGCAGCTTAGCCATAGCGGGGGCGGCAGATACGCAGTATTTT. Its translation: CASSLAIAGAADTQYF.

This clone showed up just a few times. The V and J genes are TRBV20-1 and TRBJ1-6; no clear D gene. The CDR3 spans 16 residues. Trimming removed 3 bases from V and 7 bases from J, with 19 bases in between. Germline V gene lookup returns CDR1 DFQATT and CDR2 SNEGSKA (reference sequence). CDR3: CSASSMGSGENSPLHF. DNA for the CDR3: TGCAGTGCTAGTTCTATGGGCAGCGGAGAGAATTCACCCCTCCACTTT.

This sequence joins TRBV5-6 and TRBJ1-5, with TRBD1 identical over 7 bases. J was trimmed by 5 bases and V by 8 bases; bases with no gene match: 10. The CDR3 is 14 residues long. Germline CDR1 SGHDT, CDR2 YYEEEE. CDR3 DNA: TGTGCCAGGGCCGGGACAGTTCCTCATCAGCCCCAGCATTTT. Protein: CARAGTVPHQPQHF.

CDR3 in DNA: TGTGCCAGCATCCCTCCGGGACACTTCAATCAGCCCCAGCATTTT. This gives the protein CASIPPGHFNQPQHF. The rearrangement joins TRBV21-1 to TRBJ1-5; TRBD1 reflects the table's D call only, with no check against the DNA. TRBV21-1 is deemed a pseudogene. This CDR3 comprises 15 residues.

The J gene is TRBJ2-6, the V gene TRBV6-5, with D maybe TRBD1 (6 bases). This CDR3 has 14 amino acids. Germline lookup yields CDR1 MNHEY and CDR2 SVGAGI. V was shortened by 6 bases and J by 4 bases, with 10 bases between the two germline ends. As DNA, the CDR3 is TGTGCCAGCAGCTGGGGGCTAGGGGCCAACGTCCTGACTTTC. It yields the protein CASSWGLGANVLTF.